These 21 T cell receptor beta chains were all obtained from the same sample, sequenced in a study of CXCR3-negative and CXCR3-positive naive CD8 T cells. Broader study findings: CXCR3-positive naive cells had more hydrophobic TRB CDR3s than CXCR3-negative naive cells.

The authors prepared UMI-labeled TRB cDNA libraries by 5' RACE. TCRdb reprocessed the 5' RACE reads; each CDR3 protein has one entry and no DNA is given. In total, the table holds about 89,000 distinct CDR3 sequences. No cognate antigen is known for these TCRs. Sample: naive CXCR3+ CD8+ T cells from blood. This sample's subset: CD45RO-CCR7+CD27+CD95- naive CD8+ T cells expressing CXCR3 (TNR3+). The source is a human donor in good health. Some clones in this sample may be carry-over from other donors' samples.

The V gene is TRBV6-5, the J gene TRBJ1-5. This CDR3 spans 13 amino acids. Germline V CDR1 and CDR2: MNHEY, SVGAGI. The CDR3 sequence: CASSYSGYQPQHF.

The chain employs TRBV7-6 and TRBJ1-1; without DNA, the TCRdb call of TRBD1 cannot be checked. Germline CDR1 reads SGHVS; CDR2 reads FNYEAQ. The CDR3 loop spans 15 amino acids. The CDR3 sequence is CASSRWTGDGGEAFF. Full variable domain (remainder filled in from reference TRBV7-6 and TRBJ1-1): GAGVSQSPRYKVTKRGQDVALRCDPISGHVSLYWYRQALGQGPEFLTYFNYEAQQDKSGLPNDRFSAERPEGSISTLTIQRTEQRDSAMYRCASSRWTGDGGEAFFGQGTRLTVV.

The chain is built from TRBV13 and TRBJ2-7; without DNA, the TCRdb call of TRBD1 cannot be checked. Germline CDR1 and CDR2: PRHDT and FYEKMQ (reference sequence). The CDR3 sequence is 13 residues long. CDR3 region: CASSTTQGVEQYF.

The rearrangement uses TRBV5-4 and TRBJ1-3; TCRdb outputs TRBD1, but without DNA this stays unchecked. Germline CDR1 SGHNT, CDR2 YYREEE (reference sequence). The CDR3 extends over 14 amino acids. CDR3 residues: CASSPPGGGNTIYF.

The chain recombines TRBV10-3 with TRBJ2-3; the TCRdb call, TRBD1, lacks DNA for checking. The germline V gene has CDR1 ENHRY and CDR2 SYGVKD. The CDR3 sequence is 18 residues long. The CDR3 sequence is CAISERLGGTLGKDTQYF.

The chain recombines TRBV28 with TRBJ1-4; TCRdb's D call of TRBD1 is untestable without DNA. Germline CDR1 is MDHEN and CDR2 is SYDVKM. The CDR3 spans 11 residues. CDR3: CASSLGGPLFF.

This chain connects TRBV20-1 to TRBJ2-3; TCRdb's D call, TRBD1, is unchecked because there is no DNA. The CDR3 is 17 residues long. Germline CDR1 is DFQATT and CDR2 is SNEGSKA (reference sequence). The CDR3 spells CSASPLRMSGGGHTQYF.

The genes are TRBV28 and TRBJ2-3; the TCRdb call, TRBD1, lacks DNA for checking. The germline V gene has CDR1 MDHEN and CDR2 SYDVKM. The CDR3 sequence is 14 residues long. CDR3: CASSLVGQEDTQYF.

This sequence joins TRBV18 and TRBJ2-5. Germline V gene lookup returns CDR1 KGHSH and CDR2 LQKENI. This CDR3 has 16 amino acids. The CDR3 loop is CASSPPVWVSQETQYF.

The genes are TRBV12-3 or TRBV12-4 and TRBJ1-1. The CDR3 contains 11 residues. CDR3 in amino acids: CASQRGREAFF.

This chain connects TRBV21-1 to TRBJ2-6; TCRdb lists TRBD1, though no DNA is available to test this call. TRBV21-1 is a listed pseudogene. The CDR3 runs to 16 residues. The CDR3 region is CASLDRVSSGANVLTF.

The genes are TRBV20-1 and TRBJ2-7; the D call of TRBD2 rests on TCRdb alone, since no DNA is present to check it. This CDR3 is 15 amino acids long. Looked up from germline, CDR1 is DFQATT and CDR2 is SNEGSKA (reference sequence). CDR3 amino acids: CSVSGPGLADYEQYF.

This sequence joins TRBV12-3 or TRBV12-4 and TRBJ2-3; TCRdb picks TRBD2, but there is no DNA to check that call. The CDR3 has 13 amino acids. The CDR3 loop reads CASTVAGTDTQYF.

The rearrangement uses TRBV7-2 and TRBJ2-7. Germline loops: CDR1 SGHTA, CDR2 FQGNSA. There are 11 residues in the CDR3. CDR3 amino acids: CASTLSYEQYF.

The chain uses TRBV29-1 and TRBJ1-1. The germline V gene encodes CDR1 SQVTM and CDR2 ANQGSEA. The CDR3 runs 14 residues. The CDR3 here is CSVLRASGNTEAFF.

The CDR3 reads CATSRGQGEADTQYF. The chain joins TRBV15 to TRBJ2-3; TCRdb's D call, TRBD1, is unchecked because there is no DNA. The length of the CDR3 is 15 residues. Germline V gene lookup returns CDR1 LNHNV and CDR2 YYDKDF (reference sequence).

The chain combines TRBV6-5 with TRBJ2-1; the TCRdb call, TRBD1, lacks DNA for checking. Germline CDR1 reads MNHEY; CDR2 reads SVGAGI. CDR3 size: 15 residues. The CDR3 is CASSAGRGVRNEQFF.

CDR3 amino acids: CASSYASSNQPQHF. The chain links TRBV6-2 or TRBV6-3 to TRBJ1-5. This CDR3 comprises 14 residues. Germline values: CDR1 MNHEY, CDR2 SVGEGT.

CDR3 protein: CASSIGQGVMNTEAFF. The chain recombines TRBV3-1 with TRBJ1-1; TCRdb's D gene call, TRBD1, goes unchecked for lack of DNA. Germline-derived CDR1 and CDR2 are LGHDT and YNNKEL (reference sequence). The CDR3 loop spans 16 amino acids.

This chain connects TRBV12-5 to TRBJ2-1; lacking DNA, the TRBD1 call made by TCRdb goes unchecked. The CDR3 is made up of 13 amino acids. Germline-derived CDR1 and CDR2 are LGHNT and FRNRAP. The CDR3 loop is CASGLQGAREQFF. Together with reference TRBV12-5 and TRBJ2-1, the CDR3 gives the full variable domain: DARVTQTPRHKVTEMGQEVTMRCQPILGHNTVFWYRQTMMQGLELLAYFRNRAPLDDSGMPKDRFSAEMPDATLATLKIQPSEPRDSAVYFCASGLQGAREQFFGPGTRLTVL.

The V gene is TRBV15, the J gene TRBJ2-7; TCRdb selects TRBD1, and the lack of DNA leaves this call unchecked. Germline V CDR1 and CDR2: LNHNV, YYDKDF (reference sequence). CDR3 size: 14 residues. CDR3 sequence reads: CATSRDKGAYEQYF.